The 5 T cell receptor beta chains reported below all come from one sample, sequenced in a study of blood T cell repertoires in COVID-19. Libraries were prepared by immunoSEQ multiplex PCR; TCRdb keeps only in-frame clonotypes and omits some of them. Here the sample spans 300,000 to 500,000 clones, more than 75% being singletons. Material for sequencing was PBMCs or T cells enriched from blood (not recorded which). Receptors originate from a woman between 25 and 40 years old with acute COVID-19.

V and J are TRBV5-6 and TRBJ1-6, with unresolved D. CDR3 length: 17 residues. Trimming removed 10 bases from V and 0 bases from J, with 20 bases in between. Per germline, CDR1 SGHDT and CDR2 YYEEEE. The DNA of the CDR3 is TGTGCCCCCAAACCCGACATAATTTGCTCCTATAATTCACCCCTCCACTTT. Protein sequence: CAPKPDIICSYNSPLHF.

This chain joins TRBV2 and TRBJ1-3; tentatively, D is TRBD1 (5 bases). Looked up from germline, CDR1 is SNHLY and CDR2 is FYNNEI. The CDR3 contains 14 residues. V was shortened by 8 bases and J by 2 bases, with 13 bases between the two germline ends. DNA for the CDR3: TGTGCCAGCGAGCTGTCAGGGACTGGAAACACCATATATTTT. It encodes CASELSGTGNTIYF.

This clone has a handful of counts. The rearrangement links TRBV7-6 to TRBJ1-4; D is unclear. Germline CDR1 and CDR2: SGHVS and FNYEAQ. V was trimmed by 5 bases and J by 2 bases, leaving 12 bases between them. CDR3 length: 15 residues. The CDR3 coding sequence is TGTGCCAGCAGCACGGGAAGGCGGACTAATGAAAAACTGTTTTTT. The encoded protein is CASSTGRRTNEKLFF. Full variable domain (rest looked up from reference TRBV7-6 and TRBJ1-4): GAGVSQSPRYKVTKRGQDVALRCDPISGHVSLYWYRQALGQGPEFLTYFNYEAQQDKSGLPNDRFSAERPEGSISTLTIQRTEQRDSAMYRCASSTGRRTNEKLFFGSGTQLSVL.

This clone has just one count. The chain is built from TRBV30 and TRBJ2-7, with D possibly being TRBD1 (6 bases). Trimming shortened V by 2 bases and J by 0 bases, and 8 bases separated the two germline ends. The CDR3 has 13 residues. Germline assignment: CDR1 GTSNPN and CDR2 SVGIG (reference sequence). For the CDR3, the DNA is TGTGCCTGGAGTAGGACAGACTCCTACGAGCAGTACTTC. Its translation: CAWSRTDSYEQYF.

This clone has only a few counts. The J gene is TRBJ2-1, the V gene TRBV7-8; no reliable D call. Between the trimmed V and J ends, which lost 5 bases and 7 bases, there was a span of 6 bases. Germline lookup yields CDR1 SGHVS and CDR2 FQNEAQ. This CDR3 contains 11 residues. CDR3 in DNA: TGTGCCAGCAGCCAGGAGAATGAGCAGTTCTTC. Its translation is CASSQENEQFF.